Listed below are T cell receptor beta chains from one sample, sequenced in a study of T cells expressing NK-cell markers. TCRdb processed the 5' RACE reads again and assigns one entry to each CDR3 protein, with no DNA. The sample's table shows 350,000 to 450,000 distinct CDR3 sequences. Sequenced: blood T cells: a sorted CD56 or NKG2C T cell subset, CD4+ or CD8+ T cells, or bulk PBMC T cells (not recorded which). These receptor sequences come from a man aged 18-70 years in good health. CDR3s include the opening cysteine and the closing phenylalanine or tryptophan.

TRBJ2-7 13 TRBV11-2 CASSPDLLGGQYF
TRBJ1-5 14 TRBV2 CASSEEGRDQPQHF
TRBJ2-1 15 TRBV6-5 CASSYRTGVNNEQFF
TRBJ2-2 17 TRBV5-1 CASSLALGTSNTGELFF
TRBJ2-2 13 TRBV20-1 CSARPGNTGELFF
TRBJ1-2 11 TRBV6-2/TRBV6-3 CASSYYREFAF
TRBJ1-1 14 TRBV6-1 CASSVQGGGTEAFF
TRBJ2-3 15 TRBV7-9 CASSLVGQGTDTQYF
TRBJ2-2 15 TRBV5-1 CASSLGAGWTGELFF
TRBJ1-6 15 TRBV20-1 CSARETVGSNSPLHF
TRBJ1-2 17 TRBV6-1 CASSTEQGVPSNYGYTF
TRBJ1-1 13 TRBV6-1 CASSTPPRGEAFF
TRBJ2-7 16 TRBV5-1 CASSWQEGQDSYEQYF
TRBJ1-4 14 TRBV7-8 CASSPTGNGEKLFF
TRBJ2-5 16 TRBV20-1 CSARDRLAGGRQTQYF
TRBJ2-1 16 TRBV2 CASSGRTSGGHNEQFF
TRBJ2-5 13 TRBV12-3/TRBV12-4 CASSRRFAETQYF
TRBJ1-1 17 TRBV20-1 CSARDPGDWAMNTEAFF
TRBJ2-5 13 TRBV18 CASQTGLQETQYF
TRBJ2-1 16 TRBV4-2 CASSQGVAGGPYEQFF
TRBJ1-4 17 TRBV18 CASSPRITSATNEKLFF